The TCR beta chain under discussion was sequenced for a study of CD8+ T cells in alopecia areata. Across the study: Among treated patients, oral tofacitinib was administered at 5 to 10 mg twice daily. Study-wide findings and caveats: Scalp clonality and expanded CD8+ clones among the top 100 fell significantly with tofacitinib. In scalp and blood during tofacitinib, many expanded lesional clones persisted. Relative to normal scalp, lesional scalp, especially alopecia totalis/universalis, showed higher clonality.

Regarding treatment: oral pan-JAK inhibitor, 5-10 mg twice daily. Once RNA had been extracted, it was reverse transcribed into cDNA to act as the sequencing template. Clones were read by immunoSEQ multiplex PCR, and TCRdb kept only the in-frame ones, dropping some. Of 150,000 to 200,000 clones listed, roughly 61% are singletons. This clone was observed a handful of times. Its antigen is still unknown. Sequenced material: CD8+ T cells sorted from blood, taken at week 24, from a patient treated with tofacitinib. This clonotype was sampled from a human donor with alopecia areata.

The DNA of the CDR3 is TGTGCCAGTAGTGGCCTGGGACAGGGGGACATTCAGTACTTC. Translating gives CASSGLGQGDIQYF. V and J are TRBV19 and TRBJ2-4; 11 bases align to TRBD1. Germline V gene lookup returns CDR1 LNHDA and CDR2 SQIVND (reference sequence). Losses at the gene ends were 5 bases for V and 8 bases for J; bases not matched to a gene: 5. The CDR3 loop spans 14 amino acids.